This section outlines one TCR beta chain sequence together with its context. This clonotype occurred many times. Its antigen is not yet known. No base quality information exists; no much larger clone differs at one position. Amplification of TCR beta CDR3 regions was carried out from RNA transcripts. The first round of RT-PCR for the TCR CDR3 was performed with the HTBI primer set and the Qiagen OneStep RT-PCR kit. Libraries were constructed in a second round of multiplex PCR, after which size selection and purification were performed. The libraries were sequenced on an Illumina HiSeq2000 using paired-end 100 bp reads. Processing in the source paper ran as follows. SOAPnuke was used to process the raw data, removing reads that contained adapters or uncalled bases, had a mean Phred below 15, or lacked an exact match to the constant primer or identifier. COPE v1.2.5 was used to merge the high-quality paired reads, and each unique nucleotide sequence was defined as a clonotype. MiTCR v1.1 was used to align clonotypes to the IMGT TRBV, TRBD and TRBJ reference segments. The analysis was restricted to V-J combinations with a frequency above 0.0001, which together covered about 99% of the repertoires. The TCS score was defined as the ratio of F50 (clonal expansion) to E x V (chaos), calculated using BLOSUM62-based TCRdist between CDR3 peptides within each V-J. Welch's t-statistics and random forest reduced just over 500 V-J features to fewer than 15, which were used in a naive Bayes classifier (R e1071). TCRdb itself trimmed the public reads at Q25 with fastp, ran MiXCR and retained productive beta chains. Rows are unified per CDR3 protein, each entry keeping the most common DNA and genes. TCRdb's processing, not the authors' own work, is the source of the V and J calls. The sample contains under 400,000 distinct CDR3 sequences, about 15% of them found a single time. The top ten clonotypes cover about 30% of the sample.

Hyperthyroidism patients were newly diagnosed, with disease duration under 2 months, and aged 18 to 65 years. Patients with uncontrolled infections, other autoimmune diseases, pregnancy or lactation were excluded. Diagnoses were based on clinical symptoms, serum thyroxine and TRAb, thyroid ultrasound and orbital computed tomography. Blood from progressor patients was collected at the time of first diagnosis with hyperthyroidism, before any ophthalmopathy symptoms had appeared. PBMCs were separated from around 9.1 ml of fresh peripheral blood using Ficoll-Paque density gradient centrifugation. Progressor patients were first diagnosed with Graves' hyperthyroidism and then developed ophthalmopathy during follow-up. Trizol reagent was used to extract total RNA, and RNA quality was then checked on an Agilent 2100 Bioanalyzer. The data stem from a study of T cells in Graves' hyperthyroidism and ophthalmopathy (dated by TCRdb to between 2018 and 2020). In terms of the full investigation: Peripheral blood was collected at initial diagnosis, before any treatment. To identify distinguishing TCR V-J signatures, a discovery cohort of around 100 patients was used, comprising some 45 with Graves' ophthalmopathy and 57 with stable Graves' hyperthyroidism. Prospective prediction of ophthalmopathy was tested in an independent validation cohort consisting of about 19 hyperthyroidism patients and over 15 patients who later progressed to ophthalmopathy. For training and testing, the 100 or so patients in the discovery cohort were randomly divided in a 7:3 ratio. In more than 5 Graves' hyperthyroidism patients, the study also compared T-cell repertoires from thyroid tissue with T-cell repertoires from blood. Following sampling, methimazole starting at 30 mg daily was given to hyperthyroidism patients, and high-dose intravenous methylprednisolone was given to ophthalmopathy patients. The paper reports TCR Vbeta CDR3 sequencing of 130 to 150 peripheral blood samples: 40 or so ophthalmopathy, under 80 hyperthyroidism and approximately 17 progressor patients.

The CDR3 spans 16 residues, from the cysteine through the phenylalanine. Only the CDR3 DNA stays, 48 bases, in frame from base 1. The junction shows trimming of 4 bases on V and 4 bases on J, and the gene matches do not reach 9 bases of it. CDR1 and CDR2 (MNHEY, SVGAGI) derive from the germline V gene. On the study overall, not on this receptor specifically: No statistical method was used to set the sample size in advance, and investigators knew the group allocation. Most expanded thyroid clonotypes (frequency above 0.001) were also detected in blood, suggesting blood repertoires may reflect thyroid immune responses. A model built on a 13 V-J signature distinguished ophthalmopathy from stable hyperthyroidism, reaching around 88% sensitivity and 81% to 83% specificity in cross-validation and 80%/75% in testing. In validation, the model predicted progression to ophthalmopathy a median of about 6.8 months before onset, with about 67% sensitivity and 72.22% specificity.

This receptor was taken from a woman under 30 with Graves' hyperthyroidism that later progressed to Graves' ophthalmopathy. Sequenced input: blood. Rearrangement joined TRBV6-5 to TRBJ2-1; 8 nucleotides in the junction match TRBD2. The CDR3 reads as follows: CASSLISSGRYNEQFF. At the DNA level, the sequence is TGTGCCAGCAGTTTAATCTCTAGCGGGCGGTACAATGAGCAGTTCTTC.